Listed here are 29 T cell receptor beta chains from one sample, sequenced in a study of cytomegalovirus exposure and HLA in healthy donors. PCR used 60 Vbeta primers and 13 Jbeta primers. The table came from immunoSEQ multiplex PCR; TCRdb's copy has only in-frame clones and leaves some out. The sample shows around 150,000 clones, around two thirds of them seen only once. Sample: PBMCs. The receptor source for this set is a man aged 25-45 years in good health and CMV-seropositive.

The rearrangement joins TRBV7-2 to TRBJ2-3, with TRBD1 as a possible D gene (6 bases). Germline values: CDR1 SGHTA, CDR2 FQGNSA. Trimming removed 5 bases at V and 4 bases at J, with 19 bases between. The CDR3 covers 16 residues. The CDR3 region has the DNA TGTGCCAGCAGCCGTTTTTCCGGGACACGTGCAGATACGCAGTATTTT. This encodes CASSRFSGTRADTQYF.

J is TRBJ1-1 and V is TRBV6-1; D perhaps matches TRBD1 (6 bases). Germline values: CDR1 MNHNS, CDR2 SASEGT. Trimming shortened V by 8 bases and J by 7 bases, and 14 bases separated the two germline ends. The CDR3 has 12 residues. The CDR3 DNA reads TGTGCCAGCGGAACAGGGCCCTGTGAAGCTTTCTTT. Residues: CASGTGPCEAFF.

V is TRBV6-5 and J is TRBJ1-2; D is perhaps TRBD1 (6 bases). Germline CDR1 is MNHEY and CDR2 is SVGAGI. V lost 2 bases, J lost 4 bases, and 8 bases lay in between. The CDR3 is 13 amino acids. This CDR3 is CASSYVRGYGYTF. The CDR3 coding sequence is TGTGCCAGCAGTTACGTCAGGGGCTATGGCTACACCTTC.

The chain employs TRBV5-1 and TRBJ2-6, with D tentatively TRBD2 (5 bases). V dropped 0 bases and J dropped 0 bases, with 7 bases sitting between them. Germline V gene data show CDR1 as SGHRS and CDR2 as YFSETQ. This CDR3 contains 16 residues. The CDR3 region has the DNA TGCGCCAGCAGCTTGGTGGGGAGCTCTGGGGCCAACGTCCTGACTTTC. Amino acid sequence: CASSLVGSSGANVLTF.

The V and J genes are TRBV14 and TRBJ2-1, with 12 bases identical to TRBD2. The CDR3 has 17 residues. Germline loops: CDR1 SGHDN, CDR2 FVKESK. The trim removed 4 bases at V and 1 base at J, leaving 5 bases unmatched. CDR3 nucleotides: TGTGCCAGCAGCCGCTTACTAGCGGGAGGTTCCTACAATGAGCAGTTCTTC. This codes for CASSRLLAGGSYNEQFF.

This clone was seen only once. The chain links TRBV12-5 to TRBJ2-7; 13 nucleotides match TRBD2. Germline lookup yields CDR1 LGHNT and CDR2 FRNRAP. CDR3 length equals 18 residues. With V trimmed by 2 bases and J by 2 bases, 9 bases remained unmatched. CDR3 DNA: TGTGCTAGTGGTTTGTCTCGAGGACTAGCGGGAGATCCCTACGAGCAGTACTTC. Translating gives CASGLSRGLAGDPYEQYF.

V usage is TRBV6-6 and J usage is TRBJ2-7; 9 positions agree with TRBD1. V lost 0 bases, J lost 6 bases, and 6 bases stayed unmatched. The CDR3 extends over 15 amino acids. Germline CDR1 is MNHNY and CDR2 is SVGAGI (reference sequence). CDR3 DNA sequence: TGTGCCAGCAGTTACTCCCGGACAGGGGAGGGCGAGCAGTACTTC. Protein: CASSYSRTGEGEQYF.

V is TRBV6-5 and J is TRBJ2-5; TRBD1 aligns across 9 bases. The J call may be mistaken, given a closer DNA end match to TRBJ2-7. The CDR3 consists of 15 residues. Germline V gene lookup returns CDR1 MNHEY and CDR2 SVGAGI. The CDR3 reads CASSYGDRGSYEQYF. As DNA, the CDR3 is TGTGCCAGCAGTTACGGCGACAGGGGGAGCTACGAGCAGTACTTC.

V usage is TRBV5-5 and J usage is TRBJ2-7; possible D gene TRBD1, 6 bases. V shed 3 bases and J shed 1 base, with 14 bases lying between them. Germline V gene lookup returns CDR1 SGHKS and CDR2 YYEKEE (reference sequence). The CDR3 length is 15 residues. The CDR3 loop is CASSYRDNQSYEQYF. CDR3 sequence (DNA): TGTGCCAGCAGCTACCGGGACAACCAATCCTACGAGCAGTACTTC.

The chain carries TRBV6-4 and TRBJ1-1, with 7 positions matching TRBD1. This CDR3 region has 17 residues. Germline V gene sequence: CDR1 MRHNA, CDR2 SNTAGT. Trimming cost V 11 bases and J 1 base; bases outside gene matches: 19. The CDR3 nucleotides read TGTGCCGTCGAGTACCGGGACAGCCGATTAGAGAACACTGAAGCTTTCTTT. It encodes CAVEYRDSRLENTEAFF.

This chain links TRBV5-1 with TRBJ1-2; tentatively, D is TRBD1 (5 bases). Germline V gene lookup returns CDR1 SGHRS and CDR2 YFSETQ. Trimming took off 3 bases at V and 6 bases at J, with 12 bases between the two ends. The CDR3 has 13 residues. Here the CDR3 DNA reads TGCGCCAGCAGCTCGGGGGTTCAAGATGGCTACACCTTC. Protein: CASSSGVQDGYTF.

The chain carries TRBV18 and TRBJ1-5, with a weak D call TRBD1 (6 bases). The CDR3 covers 13 residues. V lost 6 bases to trimming and J lost 4 bases, with 10 bases between them. CDR1 is KGHSH and CDR2 is LQKENI in the germline V gene. The CDR3 bases are TGTGCCAGCTCGCAACAGGGAAATCAGCCCCAGCATTTT. This codes for CASSQQGNQPQHF.

The chain joins TRBV19 to TRBJ1-1; no reliable D call. Trimming removed 8 bases from V and 3 bases from J, with 10 bases in between. There are 12 residues in the CDR3. CDR1 is LNHDA, CDR2 SQIVND, per germline (reference sequence). The CDR3 here is CASGRLDTEAFF. The CDR3 DNA reads as TGTGCCAGTGGGAGGTTGGACACTGAAGCTTTCTTT.

The chain employs TRBV4-1 and TRBJ2-5; TRBD2 matches 10 bases. The DNA end lines up better with TRBJ2-7; the J call may be wrong. CDR1 is MGHRA, CDR2 YSYEKL, per germline. The CDR3 spans 18 residues. The CDR3 coding sequence is TGCGCCAGCAGCCAAGAACCCAGCGGGAGGGCCGGAACTCCCGAGCAGTACTTC. Amino acid sequence: CASSQEPSGRAGTPEQYF.

Worth noting for this clone: At one end, the junction sequence differs from germline, possibly due to a read error. The genes are TRBV2 and TRBJ2-1; the D gene is possibly TRBD2 (6 bases). Germline V lookup: CDR1 SNHLY, CDR2 FYNNEI. This CDR3 is 13 amino acids long. CDR3 in amino acids: CASGLTGANEQLF. The CDR3 DNA sequence: TGTGCCAGCGGACTCACGGGAGCCAATGAGCAGCTCTTC. The complete variable domain, with remaining parts taken from reference TRBV2 and TRBJ2-1, reads EPEVTQTPSHQVTQMGQEVILRCVPISNHLYFYWYRQILGQKVEFLVSFYNNEISEKSEIFDDQFSVERPDGSNFTLKIRSTKLEDSAMYFCASGLTGANEQLFGPGTRLTVL.

The V gene is TRBV19, the J gene TRBJ2-7; 9 bases agree with TRBD1. This CDR3 has 14 amino acids. Germline V gives CDR1 LNHDA, CDR2 SQIVND (reference sequence). Trimming removed 4 bases from V and 2 bases from J; junction bases left unmatched: 3. The CDR3 sequence: CASSNRGQTYEQYF. Here the CDR3 DNA reads TGTGCCAGTAGTAACAGGGGGCAGACCTACGAGCAGTACTTC. Complete variable domain (other parts from reference TRBV19 and TRBJ2-7): DGGITQSPKYLFRKEGQNVTLSCEQNLNHDAMYWYRQDPGQGLRLIYYSQIVNDFQKGDIAEGYSVSREKKESFPLTVTSAQKNPTAFYLCASSNRGQTYEQYFGPGTRLTVT.

This clone was picked up a small number of times. This chain connects TRBV7-9 to TRBJ2-7; 10 nucleotides align to TRBD2. V shed 3 bases and J 3 bases; nucleotides not matched to a gene: 8. In germline, CDR1 is SEHNR, CDR2 FQNEAQ (reference sequence). This CDR3 is built from 16 residues. Written as DNA, the CDR3 is TGTGCCAGCAGCTTGGTTAAGGCTAGCGGGAGCTACGAGCAGTACTTC. This codes for CASSLVKASGSYEQYF.

About this clone: The junction and the germline gene differ at one end; a read error may be behind it. This chain connects TRBV5-1 to TRBJ2-7; perhaps TRBD1 as D (6 bases). Germline V gene lookup returns CDR1 SGHRS and CDR2 YFSETQ. CDR3 size: 14 residues. In DNA form, the CDR3 reads TGCGCCAGCGGCTTGGGGGCAGTCTCCTACGAGCAGTACTTC. Translating gives CASGLGAVSYEQYF.

This clone was observed a few times. The V call is TRBV7-9, the J call TRBJ2-7; TRBD2 agrees at 8 bases. The length of the CDR3 is 15 residues. Germline trimming cut 0 bases from V and 5 bases from J; bases unmatched to any gene: 6. Germline V gene data show CDR1 as SEHNR and CDR2 as FQNEAQ (reference sequence). This CDR3 reads CASSLAGGRTHEQYF. CDR3 nucleotides: TGTGCCAGCAGCTTAGCTGGCGGGAGGACCCACGAGCAGTACTTC. The full variable domain, rest sourced from reference TRBV7-9 and TRBJ2-7, is DTGVSQNPRHKITKRGQNVTFRCDPISEHNRLYWYRQTLGQGPEFLTYFQNEAQLEKSRLLSDRFSAERPKGSFSTLEIQRTEQGDSAMYLCASSLAGGRTHEQYFGPGTRLTVT.

The rearrangement uses TRBV6-1 and TRBJ1-2; possible D gene TRBD1, 6 bases. The CDR3 is made up of 14 amino acids. Germline loops: CDR1 MNHNS, CDR2 SASEGT. V was trimmed by 9 bases and J by 4 bases, leaving 18 bases between them. The DNA of the CDR3 is TGTGCCAGTCAAACCCCCGGGACATCCTATGGCTACACCTTC. Its protein product is CASQTPGTSYGYTF.

The rearrangement uses TRBV11-2 and TRBJ2-3; 7 bases fit TRBD1. Germline values: CDR1 SGHAT, CDR2 FQNNGV. Trimming cost V 5 bases and J 6 bases; bases outside gene matches: 11. The CDR3 spans 15 residues. The CDR3 loop is CASSQGTAAGDTQYF. CDR3 DNA: TGTGCCAGCAGCCAAGGGACAGCGGCAGGGGATACGCAGTATTTT.

J is TRBJ2-2 and V is TRBV5-1; 11 nucleotides agree with TRBD2. In germline, CDR1 is SGHRS, CDR2 YFSETQ. CDR3 length: 15 residues. With 4 bases clipped from V and 5 bases from J, the junction kept 4 bases outside the gene matches. The CDR3 is CASSKRTSGTGELFF. The DNA for the CDR3 is TGCGCCAGCAGCAAGAGGACTAGCGGGACCGGGGAGCTGTTTTTT.

The chain joins TRBV28 to TRBJ2-3, with a weak D call TRBD2 (6 bases). The germline V gene encodes CDR1 MDHEN and CDR2 SYDVKM. Trimming removed 4 bases from V and 0 bases from J, with 23 bases in between. The CDR3 is made up of 19 amino acids. The CDR3 region has the DNA TGTGCCAGCAGTTGGGAAGCGGGTGGCGAACACGCTAGCACAGATACGCAGTATTTT. This gives the protein CASSWEAGGEHASTDTQYF. Combining the CDR3 with reference TRBV28 and TRBJ2-3 gives the whole variable domain DVKVTQSSRYLVKRTGEKVFLECVQDMDHENMFWYRQDPGLGLRLIYFSYDVKMKEKGDIPEGYSVSREKKERFSLILESASTNQTSMYLCASSWEAGGEHASTDTQYFGPGTRLTVL.

The chain is built from TRBV9 and TRBJ2-3, with TRBD1 matching 7 bases. V shed 4 bases and J 5 bases; nucleotides not matched to a gene: 10. There are 15 residues in the CDR3. Germline CDR1 reads SGDLS; CDR2 reads YYNGEE. CDR3 sequence: CASSPTGRQGDTQYF. DNA of the CDR3: TGTGCCAGCAGCCCCACGGGACGACAGGGAGATACGCAGTATTTT.

This clone was detected only once. CDR3 amino acids: CASRNPGGRTEAFF. The DNA of the CDR3 is TGTGCCAGCAGAAACCCCGGGGGGCGGACTGAAGCTTTCTTT. The V gene is TRBV6-5, the J gene TRBJ1-1; D possibly corresponds to TRBD1 (6 bases). The ends were cut back, 6 bases at V and 5 bases at J, with 16 bases in the middle. CDR1 is MNHEY and CDR2 is SVGAGI in the germline V gene. This CDR3 is built from 14 residues.

The chain carries TRBV6-6 and TRBJ2-2; D gene unclear. The CDR3 extends over 13 amino acids. V lost 3 bases and J 5 bases, leaving 7 bases between the germline ends. From germline, CDR1 is MNHNY and CDR2 SVGAGI (reference sequence). CDR3 region: CASSYPKTGELFF. In nucleotides, the CDR3 is TGTGCCAGCAGTTATCCTAAAACCGGGGAGCTGTTTTTT.

The chain has TRBV10-3 and TRBJ2-1; D is perhaps TRBD2 (6 bases). Germline CDR1 and CDR2: ENHRY and SYGVKD. The length of the CDR3 is 13 residues. The V gene lost 11 bases and the J gene lost 7 bases, with 18 bases spanning the gap. The CDR3 DNA reads as TGTGCCGCAGGACAACTCGCGGGGAATGAGCAGTTCTTC. This translates into CAAGQLAGNEQFF.

This chain connects TRBV18 to TRBJ2-3; possible D gene TRBD1, 7 bases. Germline CDR1 is KGHSH and CDR2 is LQKENI. Trimming stripped 2 bases from V and 3 bases from J, with 12 bases between. This CDR3 has 15 amino acids. For the CDR3, the DNA is TGTGCCAGCTCACCAAGCGCAGGGGGGACAGATACGCAGTATTTT. This sequence encodes CASSPSAGGTDTQYF.

The rearrangement joins TRBV5-1 to TRBJ2-6; possible D gene TRBD2, 7 bases. The CDR3 runs 21 residues. The germline gives CDR1 SGHRS, CDR2 YFSETQ. V dropped 3 bases and J dropped 0 bases, with 25 bases sitting between them. In DNA, the CDR3 is TGCGCCAGCAGCTCACAAGTCGGGGGGCCGGTCGCACCCTCTGGGGCCAACGTCCTGACTTTC. Protein: CASSSQVGGPVAPSGANVLTF.